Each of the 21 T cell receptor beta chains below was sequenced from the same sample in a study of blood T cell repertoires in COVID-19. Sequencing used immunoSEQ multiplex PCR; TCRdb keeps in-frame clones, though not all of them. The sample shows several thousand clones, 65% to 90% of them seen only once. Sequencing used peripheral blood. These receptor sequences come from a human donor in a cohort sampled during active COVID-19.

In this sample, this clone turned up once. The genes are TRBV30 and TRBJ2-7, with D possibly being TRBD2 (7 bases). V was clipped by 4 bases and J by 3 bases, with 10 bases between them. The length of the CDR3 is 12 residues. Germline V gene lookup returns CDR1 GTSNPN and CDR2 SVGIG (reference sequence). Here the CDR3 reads CAWTGGVYEQYF. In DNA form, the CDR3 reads TGTGCCTGGACGGGGGGCGTCTACGAGCAGTACTTC.

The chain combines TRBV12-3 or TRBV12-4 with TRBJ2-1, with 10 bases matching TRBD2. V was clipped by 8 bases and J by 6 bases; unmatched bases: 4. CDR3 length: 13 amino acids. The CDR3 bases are TGTGCCAGCGAGCGGGAGGGCGTCAATGAGCAGTTCTTC. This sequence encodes CASEREGVNEQFF.

The CDR3 reads CASSQAQTASYEQYF. The CDR3 coding sequence is TGCGCCAGCAGCCAAGCGCAAACAGCCTCCTACGAGCAGTACTTC. The J gene is TRBJ2-7, the V gene TRBV4-3, with D hard to call. This CDR3 spans 15 amino acids. Germline CDR1 and CDR2: LGHNA and YSLEER. Trimming cost V 1 base and J 0 bases, with 10 bases left between them.

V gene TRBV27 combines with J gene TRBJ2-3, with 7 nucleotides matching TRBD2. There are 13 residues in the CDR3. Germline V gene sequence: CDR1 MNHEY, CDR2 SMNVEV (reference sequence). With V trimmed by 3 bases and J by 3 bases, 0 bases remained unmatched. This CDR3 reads CASSFGRTDTQYF. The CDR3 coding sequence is TGTGCCAGCAGTTTCGGGAGGACAGATACGCAGTATTTT.

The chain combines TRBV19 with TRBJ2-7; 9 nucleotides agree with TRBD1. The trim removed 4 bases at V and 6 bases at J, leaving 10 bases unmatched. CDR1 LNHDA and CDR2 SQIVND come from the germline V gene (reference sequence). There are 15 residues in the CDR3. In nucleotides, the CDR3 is TGTGCCAGTAGTAGGAGCCGGGACAGGGAGCTCGAGCAGTACTTC. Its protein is CASSRSRDRELEQYF. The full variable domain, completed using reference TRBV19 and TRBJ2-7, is DGGITQSPKYLFRKEGQNVTLSCEQNLNHDAMYWYRQDPGQGLRLIYYSQIVNDFQKGDIAEGYSVSREKKESFPLTVTSAQKNPTAFYLCASSRSRDRELEQYFGPGTRLTVT.

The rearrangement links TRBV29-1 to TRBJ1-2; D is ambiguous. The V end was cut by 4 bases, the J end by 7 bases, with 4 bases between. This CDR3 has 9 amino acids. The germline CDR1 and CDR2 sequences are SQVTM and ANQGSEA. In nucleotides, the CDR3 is TGCAGCGTTGGGGCTGGCTACACCTTC. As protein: CSVGAGYTF. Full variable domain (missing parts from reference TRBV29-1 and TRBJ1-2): SAVISQKPSRDICQRGTSLTIQCQVDSQVTMMFWYRQQPGQSLTLIATANQGSEATYESGFVIDKFPISRPNLTFSTLTVSNMSPEDSSIYLCSVGAGYTFGSGTRLTVV.

CDR3 DNA sequence: TGTGCCAGCAGTACAGGGGGCGAGCAGTACTTC. Protein: CASSTGGEQYF. The V gene is TRBV28, the J gene TRBJ2-7; 8 nucleotides match TRBD1. This CDR3 contains 11 residues. V dropped 5 bases and J dropped 6; count of bases not matched to a gene: 0. The germline CDR1 and CDR2 sequences are MDHEN and SYDVKM.

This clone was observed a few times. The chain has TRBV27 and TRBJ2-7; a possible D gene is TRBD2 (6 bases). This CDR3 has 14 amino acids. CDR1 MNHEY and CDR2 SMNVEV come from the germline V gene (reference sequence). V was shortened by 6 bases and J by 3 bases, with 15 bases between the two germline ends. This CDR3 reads CASSYTGTFYEQYF. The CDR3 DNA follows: TGTGCCAGCAGCTATACCGGGACTTTCTACGAGCAGTACTTC.

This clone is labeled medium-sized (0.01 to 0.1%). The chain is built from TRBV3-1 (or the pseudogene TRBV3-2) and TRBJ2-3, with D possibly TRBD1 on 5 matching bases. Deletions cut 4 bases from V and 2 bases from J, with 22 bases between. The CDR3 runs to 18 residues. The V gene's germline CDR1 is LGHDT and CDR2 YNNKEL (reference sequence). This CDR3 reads CASSPKRPGILFTDTQYF. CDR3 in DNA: TGTGCCAGCAGCCCAAAACGACCAGGGATCTTGTTCACAGATACGCAGTATTTT.

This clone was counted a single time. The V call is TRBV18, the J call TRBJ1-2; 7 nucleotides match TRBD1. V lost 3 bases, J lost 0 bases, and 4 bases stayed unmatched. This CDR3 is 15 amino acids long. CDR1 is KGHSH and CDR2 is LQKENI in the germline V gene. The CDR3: CASSPGTATNYGYTF. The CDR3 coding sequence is TGTGCCAGCTCACCCGGGACAGCCACTAACTATGGCTACACCTTC.

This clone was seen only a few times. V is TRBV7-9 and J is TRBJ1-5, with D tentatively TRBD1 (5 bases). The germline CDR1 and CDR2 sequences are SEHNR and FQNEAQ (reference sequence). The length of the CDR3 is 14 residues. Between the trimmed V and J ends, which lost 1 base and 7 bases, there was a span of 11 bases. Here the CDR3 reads CASSLESGGQPQHF. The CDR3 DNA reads TGTGCCAGCAGCTTAGAATCGGGGGGACAGCCCCAGCATTTT.

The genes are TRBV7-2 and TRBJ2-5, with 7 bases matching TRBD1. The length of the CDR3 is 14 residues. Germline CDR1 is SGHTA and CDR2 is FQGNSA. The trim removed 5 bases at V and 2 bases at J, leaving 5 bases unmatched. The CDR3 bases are TGTGCCAGCAGCGCCAACAGGGGACAAGAGACCCAGTACTTC. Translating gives CASSANRGQETQYF. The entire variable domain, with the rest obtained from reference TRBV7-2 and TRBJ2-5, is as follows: GAGVSQSPSNKVTEKGKDVELRCDPISGHTALYWYRQSLGQGLEFLIYFQGNSAPDKSGLPSDRFSAERTGGSVSTLTIQRTQQEDSAVYLCASSANRGQETQYFGPGTRLLVL.

The CDR3 nucleotides are TGTGCCAGCCACGGACAGAGCTACGAGCAGTACTTC. Encoded protein: CASHGQSYEQYF. This sequence joins TRBV27 and TRBJ2-7; the D gene is possibly TRBD1 (6 bases). V shed 8 bases and J shed 3 bases, with 11 bases lying between them. Germline CDR1 MNHEY, CDR2 SMNVEV (reference sequence). This CDR3 spans 12 amino acids.

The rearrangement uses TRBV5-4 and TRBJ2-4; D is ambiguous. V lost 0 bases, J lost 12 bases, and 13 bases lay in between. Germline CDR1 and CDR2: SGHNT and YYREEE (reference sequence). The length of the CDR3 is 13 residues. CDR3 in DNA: TGTGCCAGCAGCTTGGAGCCCGCGGTCGGTCAGTACTTC. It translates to CASSLEPAVGQYF.

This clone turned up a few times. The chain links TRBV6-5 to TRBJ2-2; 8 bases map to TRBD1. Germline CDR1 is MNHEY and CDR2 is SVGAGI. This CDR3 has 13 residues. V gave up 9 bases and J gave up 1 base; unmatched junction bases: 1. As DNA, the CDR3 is TGTGCCAGAGGGACAGGGAACACCGGGGAGCTGTTTTTT. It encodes CARGTGNTGELFF.

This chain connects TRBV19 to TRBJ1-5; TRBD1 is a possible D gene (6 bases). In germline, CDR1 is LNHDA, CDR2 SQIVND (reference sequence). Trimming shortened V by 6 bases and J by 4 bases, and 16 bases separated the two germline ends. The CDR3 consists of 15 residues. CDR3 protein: CASRWEGTLNQPQHF. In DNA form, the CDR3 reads TGTGCCAGTAGATGGGAGGGGACATTAAATCAGCCCCAGCATTTT.

CDR3 sequence (DNA): TGTGCCAGTAGTAATCTAGAACTAAACACTGAAGCTTTCTTT. Translation gives CASSNLELNTEAFF. V usage is TRBV19 and J usage is TRBJ1-1; D is unclear. The CDR3 totals 14 residues. Germline CDR1 is LNHDA and CDR2 is SQIVND (reference sequence). With 4 bases removed from V and 2 bases from J, the gap between germline ends came to 11 bases.

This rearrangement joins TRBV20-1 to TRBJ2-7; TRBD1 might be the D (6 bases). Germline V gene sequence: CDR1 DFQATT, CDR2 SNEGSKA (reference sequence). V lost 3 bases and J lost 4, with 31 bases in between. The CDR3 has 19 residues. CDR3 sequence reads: CSASRLPAESGTQAYEQYF. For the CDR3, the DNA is TGCAGTGCTAGTCGCCTCCCCGCAGAATCTGGGACACAAGCATACGAGCAGTACTTC.

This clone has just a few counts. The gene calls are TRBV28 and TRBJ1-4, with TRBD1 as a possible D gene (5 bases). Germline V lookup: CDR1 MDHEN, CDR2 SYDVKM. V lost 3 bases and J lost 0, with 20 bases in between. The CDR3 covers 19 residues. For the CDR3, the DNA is TGTGCCAGCAGTTTCCCGGAAGCGGGGGATGTCGCAACTAATGAAAAACTGTTTTTT. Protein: CASSFPEAGDVATNEKLFF.

DNA for the CDR3: TGTGCCAGCAGCCCCTGGGCAGAAGAGACCCAGTACTTC. It codes for CASSPWAEETQYF. The chain employs TRBV7-2 and TRBJ2-5; D is undetermined. Germline CDR1 is SGHTA and CDR2 is FQGNSA. V shed 5 bases and J shed 3 bases, with 10 bases lying between them. This CDR3 has 13 residues.

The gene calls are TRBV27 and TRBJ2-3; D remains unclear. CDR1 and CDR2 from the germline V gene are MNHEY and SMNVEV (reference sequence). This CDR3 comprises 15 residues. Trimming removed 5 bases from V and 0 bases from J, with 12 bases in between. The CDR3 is CASSPVAYSTDTQYF. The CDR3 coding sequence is TGTGCCAGCAGTCCGGTAGCCTACAGCACAGATACGCAGTATTTT.